The 21 T cell receptor beta chains given below trace back to one sample, sequenced in a study of OX40 agonist ivuxolimab in advanced cancers. Data came from immunoSEQ multiplex PCR; TCRdb stores just in-frame clones and leaves some out. The table shows 83,000 or so clones, with roughly 85% occurring only once. The material was CD4+ or CD8+ T cells sorted from blood, obtained in a trial of the OX40 agonist ivuxolimab. The receptors originated from an adult with an advanced solid tumor such as melanoma, head and neck, liver or kidney cancer.

In the case of this clone: The identical CDR3 is also encoded by other nucleotide sequences in the sample. V is TRBV20-1 and J is TRBJ2-5; TRBD2 might be the D (5 bases). CDR3 length equals 11 residues. The germline V and J ends were trimmed by 3 bases and 5 bases, with 7 bases remaining between them. Germline CDR1 and CDR2: DFQATT and SNEGSKA (reference sequence). The CDR3, as DNA: TGCAGTGCTAGCGGGGAGGAGACCCAGTACTTC. Its protein is CSASGEETQYF.

This clone appeared a single time. This chain links TRBV7-2 with TRBJ2-5; tentatively, D is TRBD2 (6 bases). The length of the CDR3 is 14 residues. V dropped 6 bases and J dropped 0 bases, with 11 bases sitting between them. The germline V gene encodes CDR1 SGHTA and CDR2 FQGNSA. CDR3 loop: CASRLRGNQETQYF. Written as DNA, the CDR3 is TGTGCCAGCAGGTTACGGGGGAACCAAGAGACCCAGTACTTC. Variable domain in full (rest from reference TRBV7-2 and TRBJ2-5): GAGVSQSPSNKVTEKGKDVELRCDPISGHTALYWYRQSLGQGLEFLIYFQGNSAPDKSGLPSDRFSAERTGGSVSTLTIQRTQQEDSAVYLCASRLRGNQETQYFGPGTRLLVL.

The J gene is TRBJ2-5, the V gene TRBV11-1; the D gene could be TRBD1 or TRBD2 (6 bases each). The CDR3 contains 17 residues. Trimming shortened V by 4 bases and J by 0 bases, and 18 bases separated the two germline ends. CDR1 and CDR2 (germline): SGHAT, FQDESV (reference sequence). The CDR3 reads CASSYPKGEVYQETQYF. The CDR3 coding sequence is TGTGCCAGCAGCTACCCCAAGGGGGAGGTGTACCAAGAGACCCAGTACTTC.

In this sample, this clone turned up many times. V gene TRBV27 combines with J gene TRBJ2-7; D unclear. CDR1 MNHEY and CDR2 SMNVEV come from the germline V gene (reference sequence). This CDR3 has 11 residues. Trimming shortened V by 6 bases and J by 3 bases, and 6 bases separated the two germline ends. CDR3 residues: CASSSHYEQYF. CDR3 nucleotide sequence: TGTGCCAGCAGCTCCCACTACGAGCAGTACTTC.

This clone has only a few counts. The rearrangement links TRBV5-4 to TRBJ2-7, with a weak D call TRBD2 (6 bases). The CDR3 extends over 13 amino acids. Trimming shortened V by 0 bases and J by 3 bases, and 7 bases separated the two germline ends. CDR1 and CDR2 (germline): SGHNT, YYREEE (reference sequence). In DNA, the CDR3 is TGTGCCAGCAGCTTGGCGGGGGTCTACGAGCAGTACTTC. Translating it yields CASSLAGVYEQYF.

The chain is built from TRBV7-8 and TRBJ2-7, with TRBD2 identical over 7 bases. CDR1 and CDR2 (germline): SGHVS, FQNEAQ. CDR3 length: 15 residues. Trimming cost V 5 bases and J 2 bases; bases outside gene matches: 9. This chain's CDR3 is CASSGTGGEAYEQYF. The CDR3 DNA is TGTGCCAGCAGCGGAACGGGGGGAGAAGCCTACGAGCAGTACTTC.

This chain joins TRBV7-9 and TRBJ1-1; D uncertain. This CDR3 is 13 amino acids long. The V end lost 3 bases, the J end lost 6 bases, and 11 bases lay between the germline ends. Germline V CDR1 and CDR2: SEHNR, FQNEAQ (reference sequence). The CDR3 region is CASSFTATAEAFF. In DNA form, the CDR3 reads TGTGCCAGCAGCTTCACGGCGACCGCTGAAGCTTTCTTT.

The V and J genes are TRBV5-4 and TRBJ2-1; TRBD2 aligns across 8 bases. CDR3 size: 17 residues. CDR1 is SGHNT, CDR2 YYREEE, per germline (reference sequence). V shed 3 bases and J 6 bases; nucleotides not matched to a gene: 14. The CDR3 nucleotides are TGTGCCAGCAGCTCCGGGTCCTTGGCGGGGGGTAGCAATGAGCAGTTCTTC. Protein: CASSSGSLAGGSNEQFF.

The chain carries TRBV7-7 and TRBJ2-1, with 10 bases identical to TRBD1. CDR3 length: 13 residues. V lost 5 bases and J lost 7; bases outside the gene matches: 2. The germline V gene has CDR1 SSHAT and CDR2 FNYEAQ (reference sequence). The CDR3 spells CASSRQGANEQFF. CDR3 DNA sequence: TGTGCCAGCAGCAGACAGGGGGCGAATGAGCAGTTCTTC.

This chain uses TRBV5-1 with TRBJ2-2, with no clear D. The CDR3 contains 13 residues. Trimming removed 0 bases from V and 7 bases from J, with 7 bases in between. Looked up from germline, CDR1 is SGHRS and CDR2 is YFSETQ. For the CDR3, the DNA is TGCGCCAGCAGCTTGGCCCCGCTCGGGGAGCTGTTTTTT. This codes for CASSLAPLGELFF.

The chain recombines TRBV5-8 with TRBJ2-1; D not certain. CDR1 and CDR2 from the germline V gene are SGHTS and YDEGEE. The CDR3 covers 16 residues. V lost 0 bases to trimming and J lost 5 bases, with 15 bases between them. The CDR3 region is CASSLGADLHNNEQFF. The CDR3 nucleotides read TGTGCCAGCAGCTTGGGGGCTGACCTACACAACAATGAGCAGTTCTTC.

In DNA, the CDR3 is TGTGCCAGCACCTCTCGAGCGGACAATCAGCCCCAGCATTTT. It codes for CASTSRADNQPQHF. The chain couples TRBV27 to TRBJ1-5; no firm D call. The CDR3 runs 14 residues. Trimming pared 7 bases from V and 3 bases from J, leaving 13 bases between. CDR1 MNHEY and CDR2 SMNVEV come from the germline V gene (reference sequence).

The chain joins TRBV5-8 to TRBJ1-4, with 8 nucleotides matching TRBD1. The germline V gene encodes CDR1 SGHTS and CDR2 YDEGEE. The V and J ends lost 0 bases and 3 bases, in that order; junction bases with no gene match: 4. CDR3 length: 16 amino acids. CDR3 sequence: CASSLDRQGSNEKLFF. CDR3 nucleotide sequence: TGTGCCAGCAGCTTGGACCGACAGGGGTCTAATGAAAAACTGTTTTTT.

The chain combines TRBV7-2 with TRBJ1-2, with D hard to call. Germline V lookup: CDR1 SGHTA, CDR2 FQGNSA. The CDR3 extends over 14 amino acids. Between the trimmed V and J ends, which lost 1 base and 3 bases, there was a span of 9 bases. CDR3 residues: CASSLGTEDYGYTF. The DNA for the CDR3 is TGTGCCAGCAGCTTAGGGACGGAAGACTATGGCTACACCTTC.

J is TRBJ2-1 and V is TRBV7-3; TRBD2 matches at 8 bases. Germline CDR1 SGHTA, CDR2 FQGTGA. V lost 8 bases and J lost 6; bases outside the gene matches: 12. CDR3 length equals 15 residues. The CDR3 nucleotides are TGTGCCAGCCGTACGGGGACTAGTCCCTCCAATGAGCAGTTCTTC. This gives the protein CASRTGTSPSNEQFF.

The sample holds many counts of this clone. The chain recombines TRBV5-1 with TRBJ2-2; no reliable D call. Trimming shortened V by 0 bases and J by 6 bases, and 9 bases separated the two germline ends. The CDR3 runs 14 residues. The germline CDR1 and CDR2 sequences are SGHRS and YFSETQ. The CDR3 nucleotides read TGCGCCAGCAGCTTGGGGGCATCGTCCGGGGAGCTGTTTTTT. Protein: CASSLGASSGELFF.

CDR3 loop: CASSFTGTGDYEQYF. The CDR3 DNA reads as TGTGCCAGCAGCTTTACCGGGACAGGGGACTACGAGCAGTACTTC. The chain has TRBV5-6 and TRBJ2-7, with 10 bases matching TRBD1. J gave up 3 bases and V 2 bases, and 5 bases lay outside the gene matches. From germline, CDR1 is SGHDT and CDR2 YYEEEE. The CDR3 spans 15 residues. The entire variable domain, with the rest obtained from reference TRBV5-6 and TRBJ2-7, is as follows: DAGVTQSPTHLIKTRGQQVTLRCSPKSGHDTVSWYQQALGQGPQFIFQYYEEEERQRGNFPDRFSGHQFPNYSSELNVNALLLGDSALYLCASSFTGTGDYEQYFGPGTRLTVT.

The chain is built from TRBV18 and TRBJ1-1; D is undetermined. Trimming shortened V by 9 bases and J by 1 base, and 12 bases separated the two germline ends. From germline, CDR1 is KGHSH and CDR2 LQKENI. There are 13 residues in the CDR3. CDR3 loop: CASLSGRNTEAFF. CDR3 coding DNA: TGTGCCAGTTTATCGGGGAGGAACACTGAAGCTTTCTTT.

The CDR3 is CASSDRQGAISEAFF. The CDR3 DNA follows: TGTGCCAGCAGCGATCGACAGGGGGCCATCTCGGAAGCTTTCTTT. V is TRBV9 and J is TRBJ1-1; TRBD1 aligns across 10 bases. Losses at the gene ends were 3 bases for V and 8 bases for J; bases not matched to a gene: 10. Germline values: CDR1 SGDLS, CDR2 YYNGEE. The CDR3 has 15 amino acids.

The J gene is TRBJ1-1, the V gene TRBV6-6; D gene unclear. Germline CDR1 MNHNY, CDR2 SVGAGI (reference sequence). CDR3 length equals 14 residues. Trimming stripped 7 bases from V and 1 base from J, with 13 bases between. In DNA, the CDR3 is TGTGCCAGCACCTTACTCAGAGGGAACACTGAAGCTTTCTTT. Its translation: CASTLLRGNTEAFF.

The table lists this clone with a few counts. This chain connects TRBV6-1 to TRBJ2-5, with a possible D match to TRBD2 (7 bases). V dropped 5 bases and J dropped 5 bases, with 18 bases sitting between them. The germline V gene has CDR1 MNHNS and CDR2 SASEGT. The CDR3 length is 15 residues. The CDR3 loop reads CASSLTKGGSETQYF. CDR3 sequence (DNA): TGTGCCAGCAGTCTCACTAAGGGGGGGTCTGAGACCCAGTACTTC.